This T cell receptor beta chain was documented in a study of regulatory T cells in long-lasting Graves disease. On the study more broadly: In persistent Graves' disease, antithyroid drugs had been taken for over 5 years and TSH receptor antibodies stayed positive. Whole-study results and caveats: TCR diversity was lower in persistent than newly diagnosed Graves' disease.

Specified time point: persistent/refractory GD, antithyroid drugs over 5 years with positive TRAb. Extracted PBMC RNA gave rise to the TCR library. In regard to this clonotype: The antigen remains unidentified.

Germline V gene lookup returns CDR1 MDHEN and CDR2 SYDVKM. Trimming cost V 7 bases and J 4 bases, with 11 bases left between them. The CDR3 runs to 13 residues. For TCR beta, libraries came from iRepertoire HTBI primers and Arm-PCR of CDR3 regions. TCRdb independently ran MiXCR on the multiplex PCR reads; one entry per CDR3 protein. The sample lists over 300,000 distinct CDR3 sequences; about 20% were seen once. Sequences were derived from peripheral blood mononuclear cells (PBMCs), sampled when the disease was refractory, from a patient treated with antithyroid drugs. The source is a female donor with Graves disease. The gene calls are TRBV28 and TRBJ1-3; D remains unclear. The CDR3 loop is CASTPDLGNTIYF. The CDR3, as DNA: TGTGCCAGCACCCCCGACTTGGGAAACACCATATATTTT. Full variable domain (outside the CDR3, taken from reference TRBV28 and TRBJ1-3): DVKVTQSSRYLVKRTGEKVFLECVQDMDHENMFWYRQDPGLGLRLIYFSYDVKMKEKGDIPEGYSVSREKKERFSLILESASTNQTSMYLCASTPDLGNTIYFGEGSWLTVV.